The 4 T cell receptor beta chains below all came from one sample that was sequenced in a study of cytomegalovirus exposure and HLA in healthy donors. Primers included in the PCR were 60 Vbeta and 13 Jbeta primers. The data were produced by immunoSEQ multiplex PCR, yet TCRdb's version contains in-frame clones alone and is incomplete. The sample carries some 120,000 clones, 60% to 85% recorded once. The sample consisted of PBMCs. These receptors all come from a woman aged 40 to 49 in good health and CMV-seropositive.

CDR3 residues: CASSRGGITGNTIYF. In DNA, the CDR3 is TGTGCCAGCAGTCGGGGAGGGATAACTGGAAACACCATATATTTT. The chain links TRBV28 to TRBJ1-3; D is unclear. In germline, CDR1 is MDHEN, CDR2 SYDVKM. The V end was cut by 5 bases, the J end by 2 bases, with 13 bases between. The CDR3 is 15 amino acids.

The chain recombines TRBV6-5 with TRBJ1-5; perhaps TRBD1 as D (6 bases). Looked up from germline, CDR1 is MNHEY and CDR2 is SVGAGI. This CDR3 region has 14 residues. V was pared by 10 bases and J by 0 bases, with 13 bases between. CDR3 amino acids: CATRGVHSNQPQHF. Written as DNA, the CDR3 is TGTGCCACCAGGGGCGTCCATAGCAATCAGCCCCAGCATTTT.

V is TRBV28 and J is TRBJ2-7; 9 nucleotides line up with TRBD1. CDR1 and CDR2 (germline): MDHEN, SYDVKM. The CDR3 is 14 residues long. V shed 6 bases and J 6 bases; nucleotides not matched to a gene: 9. The CDR3 coding sequence is TGTGCCAGCAGGGCGGACAGGGGAATATTCGAGCAGTACTTC. This gives the protein CASRADRGIFEQYF. The variable domain in full, with the rest retrieved from reference TRBV28 and TRBJ2-7, is DVKVTQSSRYLVKRTGEKVFLECVQDMDHENMFWYRQDPGLGLRLIYFSYDVKMKEKGDIPEGYSVSREKKERFSLILESASTNQTSMYLCASRADRGIFEQYFGPGTRLTVT.

The chain uses TRBV15 and TRBJ2-5, with D possibly TRBD1 on 5 matching bases. CDR3 length: 16 residues. The germline V gene encodes CDR1 LNHNV and CDR2 YYDKDF (reference sequence). V lost 3 bases to trimming and J lost 1 base, with 15 bases between them. This CDR3 reads CATSSSDILIQETQYF. The CDR3 DNA follows: TGTGCCACCAGCAGTTCGGACATCCTAATCCAAGAGACCCAGTACTTC.